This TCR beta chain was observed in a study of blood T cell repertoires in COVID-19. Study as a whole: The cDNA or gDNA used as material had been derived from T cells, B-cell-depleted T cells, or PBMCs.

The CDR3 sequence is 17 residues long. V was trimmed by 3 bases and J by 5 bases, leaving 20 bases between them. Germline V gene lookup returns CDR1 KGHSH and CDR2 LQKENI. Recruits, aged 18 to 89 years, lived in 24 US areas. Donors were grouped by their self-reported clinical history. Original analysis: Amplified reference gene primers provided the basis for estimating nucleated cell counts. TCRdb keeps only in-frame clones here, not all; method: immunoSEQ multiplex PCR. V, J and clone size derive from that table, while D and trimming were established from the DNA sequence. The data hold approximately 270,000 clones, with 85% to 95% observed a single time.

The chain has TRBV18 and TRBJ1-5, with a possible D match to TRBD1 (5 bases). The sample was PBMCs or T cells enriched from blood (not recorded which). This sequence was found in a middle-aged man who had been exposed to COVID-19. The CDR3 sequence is CASSPGQSLASHQPQHF. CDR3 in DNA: TGTGCCAGCTCACCGGGGCAGAGTTTGGCTTCACATCAGCCCCAGCATTTT.